Each of the 26 T cell receptor beta chains below was sequenced from the same sample in a study of T cell responses to AZD1222 COVID-19 vaccine. Sequenced by immunoSEQ multiplex PCR; TCRdb stores in-frame clones only, minus some. This table holds roughly 150,000 clones, about nine tenths found once. The source was peripheral blood, collected on day 0 of AZD1222 vaccination. These receptors came from an adult in good health.

This chain joins TRBV12-3 or TRBV12-4 and TRBJ2-1; D remains unclear. Trimming took 3 bases from V and 6 from J, leaving 6 bases between them. The CDR3 sequence is 12 residues long. The CDR3 bases are TGTGCCAGCAGTTTCAGCCCCAATGAGCAGTTCTTC. This translates into CASSFSPNEQFF.

V and J are TRBV2 and TRBJ1-5; D may be TRBD1 (5 bases). The CDR3 runs to 15 residues. Germline CDR1 is SNHLY and CDR2 is FYNNEI. The ends were cut back, 6 bases at V and 0 bases at J, with 12 bases in the middle. CDR3 sequence: CASRGVVGSNQPQHF. CDR3 sequence (DNA): TGTGCCAGCAGGGGGGTCGTCGGTAGCAATCAGCCCCAGCATTTT.

This chain connects TRBV5-8 to TRBJ1-5; no clear D. CDR1 and CDR2 (germline): SGHTS, YDEGEE. This CDR3 is 14 amino acids long. The V gene lost 2 bases and the J gene lost 4 bases, with 10 bases spanning the gap. In DNA form, the CDR3 reads TGTGCCAGCAGCTTTCCGCAGGTGAATCAGCCCCAGCATTTT. Residues: CASSFPQVNQPQHF.

The chain couples TRBV19 to TRBJ2-1; the D gene is possibly TRBD2 (6 bases). The germline V gene has CDR1 LNHDA and CDR2 SQIVND (reference sequence). Trimming left V 8 bases short and J 7 bases short, with 18 bases between. The CDR3 totals 14 residues. For the CDR3, the DNA is TGTGCCAGTGTCGGGGGAGATCAAGTTAATGAGCAGTTCTTC. Translated: CASVGGDQVNEQFF.

This rearrangement joins TRBV19 to TRBJ1-6; the match to TRBD1 covers 8 bases. This CDR3 has 17 residues. After removal of 5 bases from V and 10 bases from J, the junction contained 16 bases not matched to a gene. From germline, CDR1 is LNHDA and CDR2 SQIVND (reference sequence). CDR3 protein: CASSAVALGQGQSPLHF. CDR3 DNA: TGTGCCAGTAGTGCCGTAGCCCTAGGACAGGGCCAATCACCCCTCCACTTT. Supplemented by reference TRBV19 and TRBJ1-6, the full variable domain reads DGGITQSPKYLFRKEGQNVTLSCEQNLNHDAMYWYRQDPGQGLRLIYYSQIVNDFQKGDIAEGYSVSREKKESFPLTVTSAQKNPTAFYLCASSAVALGQGQSPLHFGNGTRLTVT.

V gene TRBV19 combines with J gene TRBJ2-3, with 8 bases that match TRBD2. This CDR3 spans 14 amino acids. The V and J ends lost 6 bases and 8 bases, in that order; junction bases with no gene match: 10. Per germline, CDR1 LNHDA and CDR2 SQIVND (reference sequence). In nucleotides, the CDR3 is TGTGCCAGTAGACCCGGGACTAGAAGGGGTACGCAGTATTTT. Its translation is CASRPGTRRGTQYF.

This clone was picked up one time. The chain joins TRBV2 to TRBJ2-3, with a possible D match to TRBD2 (5 bases). Looked up from germline, CDR1 is SNHLY and CDR2 is FYNNEI. This CDR3 spans 16 amino acids. The germline V and J ends were trimmed by 0 bases and 3 bases, with 13 bases remaining between them. Here the CDR3 DNA reads TGTGCCAGCAGTGAAGCGCTCGCTACGGGGACAGATACGCAGTATTTT. Its protein is CASSEALATGTDTQYF.

Here the CDR3 DNA reads TGTGCCAGTAGTATACGGGGGGACAGCTACAATCAGCCCCAGCATTTT. Translation: CASSIRGDSYNQPQHF. The chain couples TRBV19 to TRBJ1-5; the match to TRBD1 covers 7 bases. CDR3 length equals 16 residues. The germline V gene encodes CDR1 LNHDA and CDR2 SQIVND (reference sequence). Trimming at V came to 2 bases and at J to 3 bases, leaving 7 bases not matched to a gene.

V and J are TRBV27 and TRBJ2-7; tentative D call: TRBD2 (5 bases). The CDR3 loop spans 18 amino acids. The V gene's germline CDR1 is MNHEY and CDR2 SMNVEV (reference sequence). V was pared by 5 bases and J by 0 bases, with 23 bases between. CDR3: CASSKSLLAGKDSYEQYF. As DNA, the CDR3 is TGTGCCAGCAGTAAATCCTTGCTTGCGGGTAAGGACTCCTACGAGCAGTACTTC.

The chain has TRBV14 and TRBJ2-7; D not resolved. The CDR3 has 14 residues. Trimming left V 4 bases short and J 1 base short, with 11 bases between. CDR1 and CDR2 from the germline V gene are SGHDN and FVKESK. The CDR3 region is CASSPSVDSYEQYF. The CDR3 nucleotides read TGTGCCAGCAGCCCCAGCGTGGATTCCTACGAGCAGTACTTC. Supplemented by reference TRBV14 and TRBJ2-7, the full variable domain reads EAGVTQFPSHSVIEKGQTVTLRCDPISGHDNLYWYRRVMGKEIKFLLHFVKESKQDESGMPNNRFLAERTGGTYSTLKVQPAELEDSGVYFCASSPSVDSYEQYFGPGTRLTVT.

CDR3 region: CANLSRLAGGDEQYF. The CDR3 bases are TGCGCCAATCTATCTCGACTAGCGGGAGGGGACGAGCAGTACTTC. The V and J genes are TRBV5-1 and TRBJ2-7; 14 bases align to TRBD2. Trimming removed 9 bases from V and 5 bases from J; junction bases left unmatched: 10. CDR1 is SGHRS and CDR2 is YFSETQ in the germline V gene. The CDR3 loop spans 15 amino acids.

This clone was picked up a small number of times. The chain carries TRBV5-1 and TRBJ2-2; D is ambiguous. Germline assignment: CDR1 SGHRS and CDR2 YFSETQ. Deletions cut 7 bases from V and 2 bases from J, with 9 bases between. This CDR3 is 13 amino acids long. The CDR3 protein is CASLDINTGELFF. The CDR3 nucleotides are TGCGCCAGCCTTGACATCAACACCGGGGAGCTGTTTTTT.

The chain combines TRBV24-1 with TRBJ2-5; D is ambiguous. Trimming pared 2 bases from V and 4 bases from J, leaving 13 bases between. The CDR3 is 15 residues long. Per germline, CDR1 KGHDR and CDR2 SFDVKD. This chain's CDR3 is CATSDSRTARETQYF. CDR3 bases: TGTGCCACCAGTGATTCCCGGACCGCTAGAGAGACCCAGTACTTC.

The chain has TRBV19 and TRBJ1-5; the D is unclear. The CDR3 runs to 15 residues. Per germline, CDR1 LNHDA and CDR2 SQIVND (reference sequence). V lost 4 bases and J 3 bases, leaving 13 bases between the germline ends. The CDR3 coding sequence is TGTGCCAGTAGTACACGGGGAGAGTACAATCAGCCCCAGCATTTT. It encodes CASSTRGEYNQPQHF.

The V gene is TRBV2, the J gene TRBJ2-1; 10 positions match TRBD2. The CDR3 runs 16 residues. V lost 5 bases to trimming and J lost 8 bases; unmatched junction nucleotides: 12. CDR1 and CDR2 (germline): SNHLY, FYNNEI. The CDR3 nucleotides are TGTGCCAGCAGTCATGTATCTAGCGGGAGCACGGATGAGCAGTTCTTC. It translates to CASSHVSSGSTDEQFF.

This rearrangement joins TRBV18 to TRBJ2-7, with TRBD1 matching over 7 bases. Germline-derived CDR1 and CDR2 are KGHSH and LQKENI. With 2 bases clipped from V and 1 base from J, the junction kept 8 bases outside the gene matches. The CDR3 sequence is 16 residues long. CDR3: CASSPKATGRSYEQYF. The CDR3 DNA reads as TGTGCCAGCTCACCAAAAGCGACAGGGCGGTCCTACGAGCAGTACTTC. Filled out from reference TRBV18 and TRBJ2-7, the complete variable domain reads NAGVMQNPRHLVRRRGQEARLRCSPMKGHSHVYWYRQLPEEGLKFMVYLQKENIIDESGMPKERFSAEFPKEGPSILRIQQVVRGDSAAYFCASSPKATGRSYEQYFGPGTRLTVT.

The sample holds one count of this clone. V gene TRBV6-2 or TRBV6-3 combines with J gene TRBJ1-2; D gene ambiguous. Trimming removed 2 bases from V and 8 bases from J, with 18 bases in between. The CDR3 is made up of 15 amino acids. Germline-derived CDR1 and CDR2 are MNHEY and SVGEGT. CDR3 in amino acids: CASSYPQDGKGGYTF. The CDR3 region has the DNA TGTGCCAGCAGTTACCCCCAAGACGGTAAAGGGGGCTACACCTTC.

This chain connects TRBV7-3 to TRBJ2-3; 10 nucleotides align to TRBD1. Per germline, CDR1 SGHTA and CDR2 FQGTGA. This CDR3 has 18 amino acids. After removal of 5 bases from V and 1 base from J, the junction contained 12 bases not matched to a gene. In nucleotides, the CDR3 is TGTGCCAGCAGCCCCTACTCCCAAGGGACAGGGGGCACAGATACGCAGTATTTT. It yields the protein CASSPYSQGTGGTDTQYF.

The J gene is TRBJ2-1, the V gene TRBV6-6, with D unclear. There are 12 residues in the CDR3. Per the germline V gene, CDR1 is MNHNY and CDR2 is SVGAGI (reference sequence). The V and J ends lost 3 bases and 9 bases respectively, with 9 bases between them. Here the CDR3 reads CASSYTSGEQFF. CDR3 sequence (DNA): TGTGCCAGCAGTTATACGTCGGGTGAGCAGTTCTTC.

This clone was found once. This chain links TRBV2 with TRBJ2-1, with 15 bases identical to TRBD2. The germline V gene has CDR1 SNHLY and CDR2 FYNNEI. V lost 1 base to trimming and J lost 10 bases; unmatched junction nucleotides: 11. The CDR3 length is 18 residues. This CDR3 is CASSEVTGTSGRPWEQFF. The CDR3, as DNA: TGTGCCAGCAGTGAAGTGACCGGGACTAGCGGGAGGCCCTGGGAGCAGTTCTTC.

Here the CDR3 DNA reads TGTGCCAGCAGGAGCGGGGGGTCCGAGCAGTACTTC. It specifies CASRSGGSEQYF. V and J are TRBV6-5 and TRBJ2-7, with 9 bases aligning to TRBD2. The V segment lost 6 bases and the J segment 6 bases; nucleotides outside the gene matches: 3. Germline loops: CDR1 MNHEY, CDR2 SVGAGI. The CDR3 is made up of 12 amino acids.

V and J are TRBV2 and TRBJ1-2; a possible D gene is TRBD1 (5 bases). The CDR3 has 13 residues. Trimming removed 7 bases at V and 4 bases at J, with 13 bases between. Germline V gene sequence: CDR1 SNHLY, CDR2 FYNNEI. CDR3 sequence: CASTSGPVYGYTF. In DNA, the CDR3 is TGTGCCAGCACATCGGGACCGGTCTATGGCTACACCTTC.

The gene calls are TRBV28 and TRBJ1-2, with 12 positions matching TRBD1. The CDR3 runs 17 residues. V lost 1 base and J lost 3; bases outside the gene matches: 6. In germline, CDR1 is MDHEN, CDR2 SYDVKM. The CDR3 sequence is CASSLSGGTGGDYGYTF. The CDR3 region has the DNA TGTGCCAGCAGTTTATCGGGCGGGACAGGGGGCGACTATGGCTACACCTTC.

The rearrangement joins TRBV7-3 to TRBJ2-3; possibly TRBD1 or TRBD2 for D (6 bases each). Germline V gene lookup returns CDR1 SGHTA and CDR2 FQGTGA. V was pared by 5 bases and J by 9 bases, with 15 bases between. The CDR3 length is 13 residues. CDR3 loop: CASSQGTGETQYF. The CDR3, as DNA: TGTGCCAGCAGCCAGGGGACGGGGGAGACGCAGTATTTT.

The V gene is TRBV5-1, the J gene TRBJ1-2; TRBD1 agrees at 8 bases. This CDR3 is 14 amino acids long. Per the germline V gene, CDR1 is SGHRS and CDR2 is YFSETQ. V lost 4 bases and J lost 8; bases outside the gene matches: 10. In DNA form, the CDR3 reads TGCGCCAGCAGCAGTAGGACAGGGATAGGAGGCTACACCTTC. Amino acid sequence: CASSSRTGIGGYTF. Filled out from reference TRBV5-1 and TRBJ1-2, the complete variable domain reads KAGVTQTPRYLIKTRGQQVTLSCSPISGHRSVSWYQQTPGQGLQFLFEYFSETQRNKGNFPGRFSGRQFSNSRSEMNVSTLELGDSALYLCASSSRTGIGGYTFGSGTRLTVV.

The chain couples TRBV28 to TRBJ1-4; TRBD1 matches 7 bases. V shed 5 bases and J 7 bases; nucleotides not matched to a gene: 10. The CDR3 loop spans 15 amino acids. Germline V gene data show CDR1 as MDHEN and CDR2 as SYDVKM. CDR3 nucleotides: TGTGCCAGCAGTCCCGGACAGGCGGGGACTGAAAAACTGTTTTTT. This encodes CASSPGQAGTEKLFF.